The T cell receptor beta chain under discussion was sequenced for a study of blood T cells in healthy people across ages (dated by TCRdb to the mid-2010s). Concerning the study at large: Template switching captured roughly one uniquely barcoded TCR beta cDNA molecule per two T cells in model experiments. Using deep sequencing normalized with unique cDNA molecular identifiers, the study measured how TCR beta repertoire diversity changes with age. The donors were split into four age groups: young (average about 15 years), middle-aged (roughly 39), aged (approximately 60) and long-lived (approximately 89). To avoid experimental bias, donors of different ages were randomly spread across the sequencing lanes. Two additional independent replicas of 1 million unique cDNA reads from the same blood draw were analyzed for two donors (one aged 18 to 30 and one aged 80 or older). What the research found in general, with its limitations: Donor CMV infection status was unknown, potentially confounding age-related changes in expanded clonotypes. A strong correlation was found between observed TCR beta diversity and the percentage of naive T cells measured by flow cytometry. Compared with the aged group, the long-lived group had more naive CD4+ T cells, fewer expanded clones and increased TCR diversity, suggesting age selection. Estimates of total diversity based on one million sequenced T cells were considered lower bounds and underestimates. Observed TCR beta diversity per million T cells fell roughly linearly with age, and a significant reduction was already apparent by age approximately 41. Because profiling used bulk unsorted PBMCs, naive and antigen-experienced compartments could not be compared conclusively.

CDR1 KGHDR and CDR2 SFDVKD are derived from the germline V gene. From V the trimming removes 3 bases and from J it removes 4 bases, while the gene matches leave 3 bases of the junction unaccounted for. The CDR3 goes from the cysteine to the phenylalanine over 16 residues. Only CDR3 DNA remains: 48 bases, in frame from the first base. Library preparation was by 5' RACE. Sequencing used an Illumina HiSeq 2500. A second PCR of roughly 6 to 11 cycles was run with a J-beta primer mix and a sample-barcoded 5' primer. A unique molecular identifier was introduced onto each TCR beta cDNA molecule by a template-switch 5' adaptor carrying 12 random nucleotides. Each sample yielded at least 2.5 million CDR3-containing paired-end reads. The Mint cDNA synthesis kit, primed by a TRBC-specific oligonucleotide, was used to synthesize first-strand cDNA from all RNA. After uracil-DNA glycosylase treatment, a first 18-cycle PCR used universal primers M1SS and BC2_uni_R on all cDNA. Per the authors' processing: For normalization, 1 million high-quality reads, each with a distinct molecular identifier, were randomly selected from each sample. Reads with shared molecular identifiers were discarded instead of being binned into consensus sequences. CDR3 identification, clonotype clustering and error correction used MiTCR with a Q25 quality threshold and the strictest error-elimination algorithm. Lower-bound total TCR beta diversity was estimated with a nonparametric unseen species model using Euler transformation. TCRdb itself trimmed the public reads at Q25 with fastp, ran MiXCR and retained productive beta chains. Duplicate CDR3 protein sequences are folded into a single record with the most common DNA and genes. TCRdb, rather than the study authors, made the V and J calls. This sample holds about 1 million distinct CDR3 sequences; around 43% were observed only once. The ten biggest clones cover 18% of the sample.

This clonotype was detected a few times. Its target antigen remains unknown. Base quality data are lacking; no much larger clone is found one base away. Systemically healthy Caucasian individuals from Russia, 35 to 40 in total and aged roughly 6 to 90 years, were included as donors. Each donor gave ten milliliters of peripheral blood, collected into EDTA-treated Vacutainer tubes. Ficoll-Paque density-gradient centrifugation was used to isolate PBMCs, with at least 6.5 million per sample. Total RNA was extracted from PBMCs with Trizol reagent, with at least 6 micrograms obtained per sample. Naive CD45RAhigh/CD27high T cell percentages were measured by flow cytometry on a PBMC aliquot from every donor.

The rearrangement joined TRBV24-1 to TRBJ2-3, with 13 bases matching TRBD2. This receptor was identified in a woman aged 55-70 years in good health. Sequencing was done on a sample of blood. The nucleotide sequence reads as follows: TGTGCCACCAGTGATCTACTAGCGGGAGGGTCAGATACGCAGTATTTT. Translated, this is CATSDLLAGGSDTQYF.